Listed below are T cell receptor beta chains from one sample, sequenced in a study of STAT3 mutations in large granular lymphocyte leukemia. Libraries were prepared by immunoSEQ multiplex PCR; TCRdb keeps only in-frame clonotypes and omits some of them. The sample gives thousands of clones, over 50% of which show up once; 60% to 75% is in the top ten. Sequences were obtained from peripheral blood mononuclear cells. The receptors were gathered from a man between 60 and 70 years old with T-cell large granular lymphocyte leukemia. Some clones in this sample may be carry-over from other donors' samples. Both conserved end residues are part of each CDR3. The order of the fields is J gene, V gene, D gene, clone size, CDR3 DNA, CDR3 protein. D genes are given only for firm matches. Size is omitted from some rows. Given values are once, few, many or a class for expanded clones.

j_call: TRBJ2-7
v_call: TRBV30
d_call: .
clone_size: few
cdr3_nt: TGTGCCTGGAGTGTACTCGGGGGTACCGAGCAGTACTTC
cdr3_aa: CAWSVLGGTEQYF

j_call: TRBJ2-3
v_call: TRBV14
d_call: .
clone_size: once
cdr3_nt: TGTGCCAGCAGCCAAGAGGCCCAGGCCACAGATACGCAGTATTTT
cdr3_aa: CASSQEAQATDTQYF

j_call: TRBJ2-3
v_call: TRBV5-4
d_call: TRBD2
clone_size: .
cdr3_nt: TGTGCCAGCAGGACAGCGGGGGTTGATACGCAGTATTTT
cdr3_aa: CASRTAGVDTQYF

j_call: TRBJ2-7
v_call: TRBV6-5
d_call: .
clone_size: .
cdr3_nt: TGTGCCAGCACTGGGTCCTACGAGCAGTACTTC
cdr3_aa: CASTGSYEQYF

j_call: TRBJ1-5
v_call: TRBV6-6
d_call: TRBD1
clone_size: .
cdr3_nt: TGTGCCGGTACGACAGGGAGCGACCAGCCCCAGCATTTT
cdr3_aa: CAGTTGSDQPQHF

j_call: TRBJ1-1
v_call: TRBV9
d_call: .
clone_size: few
cdr3_nt: TGTGCCAGCAGCGTAAAGGGCGGGAACACTGAAGCTTTCTTT
cdr3_aa: CASSVKGGNTEAFF

j_call: TRBJ1-2
v_call: TRBV5-6
d_call: .
clone_size: .
cdr3_nt: TGTGCCAGCAGCCGTACGGCAGGCTCCTATGGCTACACCTTC
cdr3_aa: CASSRTAGSYGYTF

j_call: TRBJ2-5
v_call: TRBV6-5
d_call: .
clone_size: .
cdr3_nt: TGTGCCAGCAAGGCTACCGGAGAGACCCAGTACTTC
cdr3_aa: CASKATGETQYF

j_call: TRBJ1-3
v_call: TRBV29-1
d_call: .
clone_size: .
cdr3_nt: TGCAGCGTCGTGGCGGGGAAAGGAAACACCATATATTTT
cdr3_aa: CSVVAGKGNTIYF

j_call: TRBJ2-7
v_call: TRBV9
d_call: .
clone_size: .
cdr3_nt: TGTGCCAGTGGGGGCGGTGGCGCCGAGCAGTACTTC
cdr3_aa: CASGGGGAEQYF

j_call: TRBJ1-1
v_call: TRBV18
d_call: .
clone_size: .
cdr3_nt: TGTGCCAGCACGGGGCAGGCGAACACTGAAGCTTTCTTT
cdr3_aa: CASTGQANTEAFF

j_call: TRBJ2-2
v_call: TRBV13
d_call: TRBD2
clone_size: .
cdr3_nt: TGTGCCAGCAGCTTACCGCTAGCGGGGATAACCGGGGAGCTGTTTTTT
cdr3_aa: CASSLPLAGITGELFF

j_call: TRBJ2-7
v_call: TRBV7-9
d_call: .
clone_size: large
cdr3_nt: TGTGCCAGCAGCTTTGATTTGGGCAGGCGGGACTTC
cdr3_aa: CASSFDLGRRDF

j_call: TRBJ2-3
v_call: TRBV18
d_call: .
clone_size: once
cdr3_nt: TGTGCCAGCTCACCAACGGCAGATACGCAGTATTTT
cdr3_aa: CASSPTADTQYF

j_call: TRBJ2-7
v_call: TRBV7-2
d_call: .
clone_size: .
cdr3_nt: TGTGCCAGCAGCTTTGATTTGGGCAGGCGGGACTTC
cdr3_aa: CASSFDLGRRDF

j_call: TRBJ2-7
v_call: TRBV30
d_call: .
clone_size: few
cdr3_nt: TGTGCCTGGAGTGTACAGGCAGGATCCTACGAGCAGTACTTC
cdr3_aa: CAWSVQAGSYEQYF

j_call: TRBJ2-7
v_call: TRBV11-3
d_call: .
clone_size: few
cdr3_nt: TGTGCCAGCAGCTTACAGCGTCGGTCCTACGAGCAGTACTTC
cdr3_aa: CASSLQRRSYEQYF

j_call: TRBJ1-2
v_call: TRBV5-6
d_call: TRBD1
clone_size: few
cdr3_nt: TGTGCCAGCAGAACCGGGACAGTATCCGGCTACACCTTC
cdr3_aa: CASRTGTVSGYTF

j_call: TRBJ2-3
v_call: TRBV7-9
d_call: .
clone_size: few
cdr3_nt: TGTGCCAGCAGCTTAACGTTGGGGGAAGCAGATACGCAGTATTTT
cdr3_aa: CASSLTLGEADTQYF

j_call: TRBJ2-1
v_call: TRBV18
d_call: TRBD1
clone_size: .
cdr3_nt: TGTGCCAGCTCACCACGGACAGGCGTTTACAATGAGCAGTTCTTC
cdr3_aa: CASSPRTGVYNEQFF

j_call: TRBJ1-6
v_call: TRBV4-3
d_call: .
clone_size: .
cdr3_nt: TGCGCCAGCAGCCAAGATTCCAGGGGTGGAGATTCACCCCTCCACTTT
cdr3_aa: CASSQDSRGGDSPLHF

j_call: TRBJ1-5
v_call: TRBV18
d_call: TRBD1
clone_size: .
cdr3_nt: TGTGCCAGCTCACCGGCCGGGACAGTTAATCAGCCCCAGCATTTT
cdr3_aa: CASSPAGTVNQPQHF

j_call: TRBJ1-6
v_call: TRBV5-1
d_call: .
clone_size: few
cdr3_nt: TGCGCCAGCAGCTCTATACAGGGAATCGGGACCTATAATTCACCCCTCCACTTT
cdr3_aa: CASSSIQGIGTYNSPLHF

j_call: TRBJ1-1
v_call: TRBV10-3
d_call: .
clone_size: .
cdr3_nt: TGTGCCATCAGTGAGCCGGGTCCGAACACTGAAGCTTTCTTT
cdr3_aa: CAISEPGPNTEAFF

j_call: TRBJ1-2
v_call: TRBV5-1
d_call: TRBD1
clone_size: .
cdr3_nt: TGCGCCAGCAGCTTGGAGGGGGCCAGTGGCTACACCTTC
cdr3_aa: CASSLEGASGYTF

j_call: TRBJ2-1
v_call: TRBV10-1
d_call: .
clone_size: few
cdr3_nt: TGCGCCAGCAGTGACGGGGACTTCTACAATGAGCAGTTCTTC
cdr3_aa: CASSDGDFYNEQFF

j_call: TRBJ2-7
v_call: TRBV9
d_call: .
clone_size: few
cdr3_nt: TGTGCCAGCAGCGTAGGTCCAGCAACCTACGAGCAGTACTTC
cdr3_aa: CASSVGPATYEQYF

j_call: TRBJ1-2
v_call: TRBV20-1
d_call: .
clone_size: .
cdr3_nt: TGCAGTGCTAGTAACTATGGCTACACCTTC
cdr3_aa: CSASNYGYTF

j_call: TRBJ1-6
v_call: TRBV18
d_call: .
clone_size: .
cdr3_nt: TGTGCCAGCTCACCACGGGGTATCTCACCCCTCCACTTT
cdr3_aa: CASSPRGISPLHF

j_call: TRBJ1-5
v_call: TRBV30
d_call: .
clone_size: few
cdr3_nt: TGTGCCTGGAGTCGTTCTCGGGATCAGCCCCAGCATTTT
cdr3_aa: CAWSRSRDQPQHF

j_call: TRBJ1-1
v_call: TRBV12-5
d_call: .
clone_size: few
cdr3_nt: TGTGCTAGTGGTTTCACCCTCAGACATGAAGCTTTCTTT
cdr3_aa: CASGFTLRHEAFF

j_call: TRBJ2-3
v_call: TRBV5-4
d_call: .
clone_size: .
cdr3_nt: TGTGCCAGCAGCTTGGGCTCAGATACGCAGTATTTT
cdr3_aa: CASSLGSDTQYF

j_call: TRBJ2-7
v_call: TRBV27
d_call: TRBD1
clone_size: .
cdr3_nt: TGTGCCAGCAGTTTCCCAATGGGACAGGGGGCCCGGGAGCAGTACTTC
cdr3_aa: CASSFPMGQGAREQYF

j_call: TRBJ2-3
v_call: TRBV25-1
d_call: .
clone_size: .
cdr3_nt: TGTGCCAGCAGTGCCCTCCGGGGAACTAGCACAGATACGCAGTATTTT
cdr3_aa: CASSALRGTSTDTQYF

j_call: TRBJ2-4
v_call: TRBV5-4
d_call: .
clone_size: few
cdr3_nt: TGTGCCAGCAGCCAAGAGGACAGAACACAGTACTTC
cdr3_aa: CASSQEDRTQYF

j_call: TRBJ1-2
v_call: TRBV7-2
d_call: .
clone_size: .
cdr3_nt: TGTGCCAGCAGCTTACGGAGGGTGGGTGGCTACACCTTC
cdr3_aa: CASSLRRVGGYTF

j_call: TRBJ1-1
v_call: TRBV5-1
d_call: TRBD1
clone_size: .
cdr3_nt: TGCGCCAGCAGCTTGGGGGGGACAGGAGAGGAAGCTTTCTTT
cdr3_aa: CASSLGGTGEEAFF

j_call: TRBJ1-5
v_call: TRBV10-3
d_call: .
clone_size: .
cdr3_nt: TGTGCCATCAGTGGAGGACATAATAGCAATCAGCCCCAGCATTTT
cdr3_aa: CAISGGHNSNQPQHF

j_call: TRBJ1-2
v_call: TRBV29-1
d_call: TRBD1
clone_size: few
cdr3_nt: TGCAGCGCAGGGGGCGCCGGTAAGGATGGCTACACCTTC
cdr3_aa: CSAGGAGKDGYTF

j_call: TRBJ1-2
v_call: TRBV15
d_call: .
clone_size: few
cdr3_nt: TGTGCCACCAGCAGAGATCGGACCAACTATGGCTACACCTTC
cdr3_aa: CATSRDRTNYGYTF

j_call: TRBJ2-7
v_call: TRBV27
d_call: TRBD1
clone_size: medium-sized
cdr3_nt: TGTGCCAGCACCCGCGGCGGGACAGGTGGATCCTACGAGCAGTACTTC
cdr3_aa: CASTRGGTGGSYEQYF

j_call: TRBJ1-5
v_call: TRBV18
d_call: TRBD1
clone_size: few
cdr3_nt: TGTGCCAGCTCACCAGGACAGGATCAGCCCCAGCATTTT
cdr3_aa: CASSPGQDQPQHF

j_call: TRBJ1-3
v_call: TRBV18
d_call: .
clone_size: .
cdr3_nt: TGTGCCAGCTCACCTGGGACGGAAAACACCATATATTTT
cdr3_aa: CASSPGTENTIYF

j_call: TRBJ1-6
v_call: TRBV14
d_call: .
clone_size: .
cdr3_nt: TGTGCCAGCAGCCAAGCCCGGAATTCACCCCTCCACTTT
cdr3_aa: CASSQARNSPLHF

j_call: TRBJ1-5
v_call: TRBV18
d_call: .
clone_size: .
cdr3_nt: TGTGCCAGCTCACCACGGGATGGGGGGCCCCAGCATTTT
cdr3_aa: CASSPRDGGPQHF

j_call: TRBJ2-5
v_call: TRBV5-1
d_call: .
clone_size: .
cdr3_nt: TGCGCCAGCAGCCCAGGACAGCTCCAAGAGACCCAGTACTTC
cdr3_aa: CASSPGQLQETQYF

j_call: TRBJ1-2
v_call: TRBV5-1
d_call: TRBD1
clone_size: few
cdr3_nt: TGCGCCAGCAGCACGGCCGGGACAGGGGGCGGCTATGGCTACACCTTC
cdr3_aa: CASSTAGTGGGYGYTF

j_call: TRBJ1-5
v_call: TRBV5-6
d_call: .
clone_size: .
cdr3_nt: TGTGCCAGCAGCTTGGGGAGGGATCAGCCCCAGCATTTT
cdr3_aa: CASSLGRDQPQHF

j_call: TRBJ1-2
v_call: TRBV7-9
d_call: .
clone_size: once
cdr3_nt: TGTGCCAGCAGCTCAAATCGGGTTGGCTACACCTTC
cdr3_aa: CASSSNRVGYTF